The source of this T cell receptor (beta chain) is a study of cytomegalovirus exposure and HLA in healthy donors. The overall study: Genotyping showed around 80% of roughly 400 donors falling in the Caucasian-associated ancestry cluster. Points from the study as a whole: A later analysis showed that HLA-associated TCR beta chains had undergone more clonal expansion than equally common others. Many donors shared some public TCRs, even though most TCR sequences were rare.

The CDR3 is 18 residues long. V shed 6 bases and J 7 bases; nucleotides not matched to a gene: 22. CDR1 and CDR2 (germline): MDHEN, SYDVKM. Details on this clone: What it binds is unknown.

PCR used 60 Vbeta primers and 13 Jbeta primers. Data came from immunoSEQ multiplex PCR; TCRdb stores just in-frame clones and leaves some out. The sample consists of about 98,000 clones, about 62% of them appearing once. This TCR came from a human donor in good health. The rearrangement joins TRBV28 to TRBJ2-3; 7 bases align to TRBD2. Sequencing was performed on PBMCs. The CDR3: CASRRIVSSGASLNTQYF. CDR3 DNA: TGTGCCAGCAGGAGGATCGTTTCTAGCGGCGCCTCCCTAAATACGCAGTATTTT.